This entry lists 12 T cell receptor beta chains sequenced from one sample in a study of cytotoxic CD8 clonotypes in ibrutinib-treated CLL. TCRdb's table, derived via immunoSEQ multiplex PCR, lists solely in-frame clones and lacks some. The sample holds approximately 120,000 clones, 80% to 90% seen once. Material: PBMCs, obtained after 24 months of ibrutinib treatment. The receptors originated from a human donor with chronic lymphocytic leukemia.

The chain uses TRBV5-6 and TRBJ1-4; D not certain. CDR3 size: 14 residues. CDR1 and CDR2 (germline): SGHDT, YYEEEE. Trimming removed 4 bases from V and 8 bases from J, with 15 bases in between. The CDR3 is CASSPVGVDEKLFF. CDR3 nucleotides: TGTGCCAGCAGCCCGGTCGGGGTAGACGAAAAACTGTTTTTT.

The J gene is TRBJ1-1, the V gene TRBV19, with TRBD1 identical over 9 bases. CDR3 length: 16 residues. The J segment lost 5 bases and the V segment lost 2 bases, leaving 9 bases of the junction unmatched. Germline V lookup: CDR1 LNHDA, CDR2 SQIVND (reference sequence). CDR3 sequence (DNA): TGTGCCAGTAGTATATCGGGGACAGGGATGAGGACTGAAGCTTTCTTT. It translates to CASSISGTGMRTEAFF.

The rearrangement joins TRBV7-9 to TRBJ2-2; D is undetermined. V shed 2 bases and J shed 0 bases, with 7 bases lying between them. The CDR3 is 15 amino acids. Germline V gene lookup returns CDR1 SEHNR and CDR2 FQNEAQ (reference sequence). The CDR3 sequence is CASSLSPTNTGELFF. CDR3 sequence (DNA): TGTGCCAGCAGCTTATCCCCGACGAACACCGGGGAGCTGTTTTTT.

This clone has more than one count but fewer than ten. The rearrangement links TRBV28 to TRBJ1-6, with D perhaps TRBD1 (5 bases). Germline values: CDR1 MDHEN, CDR2 SYDVKM. Trimming took off 8 bases at V and 8 bases at J, with 19 bases between the two ends. The CDR3 has 15 amino acids. For the CDR3, the DNA is TGTGCCAGCCGCGCTAGGAGGGGCTCCCATTCACCCCTCCACTTT. Protein product: CASRARRGSHSPLHF.

The J gene is TRBJ1-1, the V gene TRBV7-3; D gene uncertain. The germline gives CDR1 SGHTA, CDR2 FQGTGA. This CDR3 has 13 amino acids. V lost 1 base, J lost 2 bases, and 5 bases lay in between. The chain's CDR3 is CASSLRSNTEAFF. The DNA of the CDR3 is TGTGCCAGCAGCTTAAGGTCCAACACTGAAGCTTTCTTT.

The rearrangement links TRBV18 to TRBJ1-5; TRBD1 aligns across 9 bases. V trimming: 3 bases; J trimming: 8 bases; junction bases outside the gene matches: 5. The CDR3 is 14 amino acids. CDR1 and CDR2 from the germline V gene are KGHSH and LQKENI. In DNA, the CDR3 is TGTGCCAGCTCACCGGGACAGGGTGTTGAGCCCCAGCATTTT. Translated, it gives CASSPGQGVEPQHF. Full variable domain (remainder filled in from reference TRBV18 and TRBJ1-5): NAGVMQNPRHLVRRRGQEARLRCSPMKGHSHVYWYRQLPEEGLKFMVYLQKENIIDESGMPKERFSAEFPKEGPSILRIQQVVRGDSAAYFCASSPGQGVEPQHFGDGTRLSIL.

The J gene is TRBJ2-3, the V gene TRBV11-2, with TRBD2 as a possible D gene (6 bases). CDR3 length: 15 amino acids. The germline gives CDR1 SGHAT, CDR2 FQNNGV. Trimming removed 5 bases from V and 2 bases from J, with 14 bases in between. CDR3 nucleotide sequence: TGTGCCAGCAGCGCTGGGGGGAGGAACACAGATACGCAGTATTTT. It is translated as CASSAGGRNTDTQYF.

V is TRBV11-2 and J is TRBJ1-1; D is unclear. V lost 3 bases to trimming and J lost 4 bases, with 9 bases between them. Germline values: CDR1 SGHAT, CDR2 FQNNGV. The CDR3 covers 13 residues. Here the CDR3 reads CASSFGLGTEAFF. For the CDR3, the DNA is TGTGCCAGCAGCTTCGGATTGGGCACTGAAGCTTTCTTT.

This rearrangement joins TRBV28 to TRBJ1-2; D ambiguous. Germline lookup yields CDR1 MDHEN and CDR2 SYDVKM. The CDR3 contains 13 residues. Trimming took off 4 bases at V and 8 bases at J, with 14 bases between the two ends. The CDR3 region is CASSSTPQLGYTF. The CDR3 region has the DNA TGTGCCAGCAGTTCGACCCCACAATTAGGCTACACCTTC.

The chain is built from TRBV30 and TRBJ1-2; 9 nucleotides line up with TRBD1. V was clipped by 8 bases and J by 1 base; unmatched bases: 11. The CDR3 totals 15 residues. Germline lookup yields CDR1 GTSNPN and CDR2 SVGIG (reference sequence). The CDR3 reads CARTSGTGINYGYTF. The CDR3 DNA is TGTGCCCGGACCTCCGGGACAGGGATTAACTATGGCTACACCTTC. Full variable domain (remainder filled in from reference TRBV30 and TRBJ1-2): SQTIHQWPATLVQPVGSPLSLECTVEGTSNPNLYWYRQAAGRGLQLLFYSVGIGQISSEVPQNLSASRPQDRQFILSSKKLLLSDSGFYLCARTSGTGINYGYTFGSGTRLTVV.

The chain has TRBV2 and TRBJ1-5; D gene unclear. V lost 4 bases and J 0 bases, leaving 13 bases between the germline ends. This CDR3 has 16 residues. The germline V gene has CDR1 SNHLY and CDR2 FYNNEI. The CDR3 loop reads CASSVSGTVSNQPQHF. CDR3 sequence (DNA): TGTGCCAGCAGTGTGTCGGGCACAGTTAGCAATCAGCCCCAGCATTTT.

The chain couples TRBV30 to TRBJ1-1; the match to TRBD1 covers 8 bases. Trimming at V came to 3 bases and at J to 6 bases, leaving 15 bases not matched to a gene. Per the germline V gene, CDR1 is GTSNPN and CDR2 is SVGIG (reference sequence). CDR3 size: 16 residues. This CDR3 reads CAWRAGGAPGTPEAFF. CDR3 nucleotides: TGTGCCTGGAGGGCAGGGGGCGCCCCGGGGACCCCTGAAGCTTTCTTT.